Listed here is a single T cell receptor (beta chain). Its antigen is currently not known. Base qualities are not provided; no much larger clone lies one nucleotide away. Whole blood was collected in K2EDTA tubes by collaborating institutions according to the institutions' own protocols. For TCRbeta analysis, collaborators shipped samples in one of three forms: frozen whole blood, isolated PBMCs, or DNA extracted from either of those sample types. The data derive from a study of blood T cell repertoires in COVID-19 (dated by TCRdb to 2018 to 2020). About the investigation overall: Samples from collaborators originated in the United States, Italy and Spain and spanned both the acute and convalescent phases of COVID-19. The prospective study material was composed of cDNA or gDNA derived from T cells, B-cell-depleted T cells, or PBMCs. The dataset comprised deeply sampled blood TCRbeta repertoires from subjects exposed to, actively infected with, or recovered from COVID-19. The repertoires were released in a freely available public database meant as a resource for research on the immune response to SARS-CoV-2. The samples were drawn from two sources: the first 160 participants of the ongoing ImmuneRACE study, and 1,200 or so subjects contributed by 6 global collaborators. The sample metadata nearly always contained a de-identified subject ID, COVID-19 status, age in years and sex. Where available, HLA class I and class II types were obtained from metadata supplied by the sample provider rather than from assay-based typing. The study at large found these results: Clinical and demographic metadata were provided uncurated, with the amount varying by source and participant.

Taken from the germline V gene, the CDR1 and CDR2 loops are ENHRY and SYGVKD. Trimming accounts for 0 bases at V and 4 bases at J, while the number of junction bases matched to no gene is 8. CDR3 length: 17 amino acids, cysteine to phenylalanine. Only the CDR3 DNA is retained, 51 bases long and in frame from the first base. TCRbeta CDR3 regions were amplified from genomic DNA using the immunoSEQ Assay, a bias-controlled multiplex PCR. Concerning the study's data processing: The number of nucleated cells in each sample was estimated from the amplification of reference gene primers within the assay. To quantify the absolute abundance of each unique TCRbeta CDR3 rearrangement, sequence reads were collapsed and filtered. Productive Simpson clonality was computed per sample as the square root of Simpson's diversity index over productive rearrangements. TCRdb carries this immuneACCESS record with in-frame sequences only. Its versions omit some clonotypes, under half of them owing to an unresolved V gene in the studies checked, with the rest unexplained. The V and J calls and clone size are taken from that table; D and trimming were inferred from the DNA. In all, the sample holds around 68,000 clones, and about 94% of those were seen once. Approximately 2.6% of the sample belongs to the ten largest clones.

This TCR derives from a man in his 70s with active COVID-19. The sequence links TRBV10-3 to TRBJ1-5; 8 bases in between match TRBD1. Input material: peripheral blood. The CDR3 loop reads CAISESSTGVLNQPQHF. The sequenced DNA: TGTGCCATCAGTGAGTCGTCGACAGGGGTCCTTAATCAGCCCCAGCATTTT.